This TCR beta chain was identified during a study of blood T cells in healthy people across ages. Study-wide findings and caveats: Diversity of TCR beta per million T cells declined in a roughly linear way with age. Estimates of total diversity, which came from one million sequenced T cells, were considered to be underestimates.

The CDR3 sequence is 15 residues long. The J segment lost 5 bases and the V segment lost 4 bases, leaving 10 bases of the junction unmatched. About this clonotype: What it binds is not known.

Donors each provided roughly 11 milliliters of peripheral blood. Using a J-beta primer mix together with a sample-barcoded 5' primer, a second PCR was run for roughly 6 to 12 cycles. All cDNA molecules were each tagged by a template-switch adaptor with 12 random nucleotides. TCRdb called the 5' RACE reads again in MiXCR, with one record for every CDR3 protein. Here the sample spans around 600,000 distinct CDR3 sequences, 40% to 50% being singletons. This sequence was found in an elderly man in good health. Sequences were obtained from blood. V and J are TRBV12-3 or TRBV12-4 and TRBJ2-5; 7 nucleotides align to TRBD1. The CDR3 DNA sequence: TGTGCCAGCAGTTCCAACAGACAGGGACGGGAGACCCAGTACTTC. Protein sequence: CASSSNRQGRETQYF.